These T cell receptor beta chains were read from a single sample in a study of cytomegalovirus exposure and HLA in healthy donors. Sequencing was performed with immunoSEQ multiplex PCR; in TCRdb, only in-frame clones are kept and a portion is missing. Found here are roughly 150,000 clones, roughly four fifths of them singletons; the top ten hold around 2.5%. The sample comprised PBMCs. The receptor source for this set is a female donor in good health and CMV-seronegative. Both conserved end residues are part of each CDR3. A D gene is named only where the DNA matches it firmly. Clone size is stated in some rows and not others, as once, few, many or a class when expanded.

v_call	clone_size	j_call	d_call	cdr3_nt	cdr3_aa
TRBV7-8	.	TRBJ1-5	.	TGTGCCAGCAGCTTAGCGCGGGGCCGGGAAGGGCCCCAGCATTTT	CASSLARGREGPQHF
TRBV18	.	TRBJ1-1	.	TGTGCCAGCTCCCTTGGACGGGGAGTTGAAGCTTTCTTT	CASSLGRGVEAFF
TRBV6-1	few	TRBJ1-4	TRBD1	TGTGCCAGCAGGGGACAGTCCTCGGGAGAAAAACTGTTTTTT	CASRGQSSGEKLFF
TRBV6-5	.	TRBJ2-5	.	TGTGCCAGCAGTTACAGGGGAGAGACCCAGTACTTC	CASSYRGETQYF
TRBV6-5	.	TRBJ2-1	TRBD2	TGTGCCAGCAGTTATACCGGCGGGGGCTCCTACAATGAGCAGTTCTTC	CASSYTGGGSYNEQFF
TRBV6-1	few	TRBJ1-1	TRBD1	TGTGCCAGCTCCCCCAGCCGACAGGGATACACTGAAGCTTTCTTT	CASSPSRQGYTEAFF
TRBV4-1	.	TRBJ2-7	.	TGCGCCAGCAGCCAAGATCGGTACGAGCAGTACTTC	CASSQDRYEQYF
TRBV7-9	.	TRBJ2-3	.	TGTGCCAGCAGCCTGGACGGGAAACAAGATACGCAGTATTTT	CASSLDGKQDTQYF
TRBV28	.	TRBJ1-2	.	TGTGCCAGCAGTCCCAACGGGACACCGCTTGATGGCTACACCTTC	CASSPNGTPLDGYTF
TRBV5-1	.	TRBJ1-4	TRBD1	TGCGCCAGCAGTGTGGGACAGGCGCTTAATGAAAAACTGTTTTTT	CASSVGQALNEKLFF
TRBV11-2	.	TRBJ1-5	.	TGTGCCAGCAGCTTAGGGACCGGCGGGAATCAGCCCCAGCATTTT	CASSLGTGGNQPQHF
TRBV27	.	TRBJ2-3	TRBD2	TGTGCCAGCAGTTTATTGGGACTAGCGGGCCTCACAGATACGCAGTATTTT	CASSLLGLAGLTDTQYF
TRBV5-1	.	TRBJ2-7	TRBD2	TGCGCCAGCAGCTTGGCCGGGACTAGCGGCTACGAGCAGTACTTC	CASSLAGTSGYEQYF
TRBV9	few	TRBJ1-2	TRBD1	TGTGCCAGCAGCCCGGGACAGGGGAGCCTCCTAGGCTATGGCTACACCTTC	CASSPGQGSLLGYGYTF
TRBV28	.	TRBJ2-2	TRBD1	TGTGCCAGCAGTTTATTCTCACTTGGGAGACAGGGGGCCGGGGAGCTGTTTTTT	CASSLFSLGRQGAGELFF
TRBV29-1	.	TRBJ2-5	.	TGCAGCGTTGAAGGCAGGTTGGGGACCCAGTACTTC	CSVEGRLGTQYF
TRBV6-4	.	TRBJ1-2	.	TGTGCCAGCAGTGACTCGGCATCAGGCGGCTACACCTTC	CASSDSASGGYTF
TRBV5-1	.	TRBJ1-5	TRBD1	TGCGCCAGCAGCCCCGAGGGGGACAGCTATCAGCCCCAGCATTTT	CASSPEGDSYQPQHF
TRBV7-2	.	TRBJ2-7	.	TGTGCCAGCAGCCCGTGGAGGTACGAGCAGTACTTC	CASSPWRYEQYF
TRBV7-6	.	TRBJ2-7	.	TGTGCCAGCAGCGGGGAGACTGGTTCCTACGAGCAGTACTTC	CASSGETGSYEQYF
TRBV6-5	few	TRBJ2-5	TRBD2	TGTGCCAGCAGTTACCTCGGGGGGGTAGAGACCCAGTACTTC	CASSYLGGVETQYF
TRBV19	.	TRBJ1-1	.	TGTGCCACCATGGGTACAGGTGGGACTGAAGCTTTCTTT	CATMGTGGTEAFF
TRBV19	.	TRBJ2-1	TRBD2	TGTGCCAGTAGTGCGGCTAGCGGGGGGGGGTACAATGAGCAGTTCTTC	CASSAASGGGYNEQFF
TRBV19	few	TRBJ1-1	.	TGTGCCAGTAGTATGCGGATAAGCCAAGAAGCTTTCTTT	CASSMRISQEAFF
TRBV30	few	TRBJ1-1	TRBD1	TGTGCCTGGACGACAGGGGGCGTTAACACTGAAGCTTTCTTT	CAWTTGGVNTEAFF
TRBV9	.	TRBJ2-3	TRBD1	TGTGCCAGCAGCTCTCGCCGGGACAGGGGCACAGATACGCAGTATTTT	CASSSRRDRGTDTQYF
TRBV5-8	.	TRBJ1-5	TRBD1	TGTGCCAGCAGCTTGGTTGTAGGACAGGGGAGTTCCCTCAGCCAGCATTTT	CASSLVVGQGSSLSQHF
TRBV27	few	TRBJ2-3	.	TGTGCCAGCAGTTTATTCCGGGACACAAGCACAGATACGCAGTATTTT	CASSLFRDTSTDTQYF
TRBV4-1	once	TRBJ2-7	TRBD2	TGCGCCAGCAGCCCGACGGGGGGGCGCTTCCACGAGCAGTACTTC	CASSPTGGRFHEQYF
TRBV6-5	.	TRBJ2-5	.	TGTGCCAGCAGCCCACAGGGGGAGGGATGGGAGACCCAGTACTTC	CASSPQGEGWETQYF
TRBV11-2	.	TRBJ1-2	.	TGTGCCAGCAGCTTAGAAAAGCGGGGGGCGGGCTACACCTTC	CASSLEKRGAGYTF
TRBV6-1	.	TRBJ2-7	TRBD1	TGTGCCAGCACCCGGGACAGACCCTACGAGCAGTACTTC	CASTRDRPYEQYF
TRBV30	.	TRBJ1-2	TRBD1	TGTGCCTGGGCTCGGACAGGGGGCAGGTATGGCTACACCTTC	CAWARTGGRYGYTF
TRBV4-3	many	TRBJ1-3	.	TGCGCCAGCAGCCTCAAGGACAGCTCTGGAAACACCATATATTTT	CASSLKDSSGNTIYF
TRBV28	few	TRBJ1-2	.	TGTGCCAGCAGTTTGAACAGGGCTAATGGCTACACCTTC	CASSLNRANGYTF
TRBV29-1	.	TRBJ1-4	.	TGCAGCGTTGAAGATCCCAGGGATAATGAAAAACTGTTTTTT	CSVEDPRDNEKLFF
TRBV2	.	TRBJ2-7	.	TGTGCCAGCAGTGAACTGGGGACATACGAGCGGTACTTC	CASSELGTYERYF
TRBV5-4	.	TRBJ1-2	TRBD1	TGTGCCAGCAGCCAGGGACAGGGAAGGGTCTATGGCTACACCTTC	CASSQGQGRVYGYTF
TRBV10-3	.	TRBJ2-7	.	TGTGCCATCAGTGAGTCCCTCCTTTCCTACGAGCAGTACTTC	CAISESLLSYEQYF
TRBV30	.	TRBJ1-5	.	TGTGCCTGGAGTGTCCAGTCCAATCAGCCCCAGCATTTT	CAWSVQSNQPQHF
TRBV11-2	.	TRBJ2-4	.	TGTGCCAGCAGCTCAGGGTCCGACAAAAACATTCAGTACTTC	CASSSGSDKNIQYF